The 21 T cell receptor beta chains below all came from one sample that was sequenced in a study of T-cell reconstitution after alpha-beta-depleted transplantation in children. The library targeted TCRbeta and was prepared with unique molecular identifiers. TCRdb reprocessed the PCR reads via MiXCR and lists one record per CDR3 protein. In the table there are approximately 520,000 distinct CDR3 sequences, approximately 32% of which are singletons. Sequencing was performed on PBMCs from the stem cell graft donor, taken from the stem cell graft. All receptors come from a human donor who donated a stem cell graft to a child with aplastic anemia.

The V call is TRBV6-2 or TRBV6-3, the J call TRBJ2-2, with D perhaps matching TRBD2 (5 bases). Germline V gene sequence: CDR1 MNHEY, CDR2 SVGEGT. Trimming removed 4 bases at V and 4 bases at J, with 16 bases between. The CDR3 spans 16 residues. The DNA of the CDR3 is TGTGCCAGCAGTTCCCGGCAGAGTGCGGGCACCGGGGAGCTGTTTTTT. Encoded protein: CASSSRQSAGTGELFF.

V gene TRBV12-3 or TRBV12-4 combines with J gene TRBJ2-1; D is tentatively TRBD1 or TRBD2 (5 bases each). V was cut by 8 bases and J by 10 bases, with 24 bases left in between. The CDR3 consists of 15 residues. CDR3 loop: CASGGRGLAAQEQFF. CDR3 DNA: TGTGCCAGCGGGGGACGTGGGCTAGCTGCGCAGGAGCAGTTCTTC.

This chain's CDR3 is CASSLRDEAFF. As DNA, the CDR3 is TGTGCCAGCAGTTTACGGGATGAAGCTTTCTTT. V usage is TRBV28 and J usage is TRBJ1-1, with D hard to call. The CDR3 consists of 11 residues. V dropped 2 bases and J dropped 7 bases, with 5 bases sitting between them. Germline-derived CDR1 and CDR2 are MDHEN and SYDVKM.

CDR3 residues: CASRHPGQDRGYTF. In nucleotides, the CDR3 is TGCGCCAGCAGGCATCCGGGACAGGATCGTGGCTACACCTTC. This rearrangement joins TRBV5-1 to TRBJ1-2, with 8 bases fitting TRBD1. Unmatched junction bases numbered 10, after V lost 5 bases and J lost 7 bases. The CDR3 runs 14 residues. Per the germline V gene, CDR1 is SGHRS and CDR2 is YFSETQ.

The table lists this clonotype with a few counts. J is TRBJ1-5 and V is TRBV12-3 or TRBV12-4, with D unclear. Trimming pared 6 bases from V and 5 bases from J, leaving 8 bases between. The CDR3 covers 12 residues. CDR3 sequence reads: CASSRYDQPQHF. CDR3 coding DNA: TGTGCCAGCAGCAGGTACGATCAGCCCCAGCATTTT.

This clonotype has only a few counts. The chain joins TRBV12-3 or TRBV12-4 to TRBJ2-3, with D unclear. The length of the CDR3 is 13 residues. Trimming removed 3 bases from V and 4 bases from J, with 8 bases in between. DNA of the CDR3: TGTGCCAGCAGTTTTTCCGGGCCAGATACGCAGTATTTT. Amino acids: CASSFSGPDTQYF.

This clonotype has just one count. The chain combines TRBV6-2 or TRBV6-3 with TRBJ2-3, with 7 bases aligning to TRBD2. V dropped 6 bases and J dropped 3; count of bases not matched to a gene: 6. This CDR3 region has 14 residues. Looked up from germline, CDR1 is MNHEY and CDR2 is SVGEGT. The CDR3 loop is CASRMRRETDTQYF. CDR3 bases: TGTGCCAGCAGGATGCGGCGGGAGACAGATACGCAGTATTTT.

The J gene is TRBJ2-7, the V gene TRBV6-2 or TRBV6-3; D uncertain. Germline assignment: CDR1 MNHEY and CDR2 SVGEGT. This CDR3 contains 12 residues. Trimming shortened V by 6 bases and J by 5 bases, and 11 bases separated the two germline ends. This CDR3 is CASRTVNNEQYV. The CDR3, as DNA: TGTGCCAGCAGGACTGTGAATAACGAGCAGTACGTC.

This clonotype came up once. J is TRBJ1-1 and V is TRBV20-1; D possibly corresponds to TRBD1 (5 bases). Per the germline V gene, CDR1 is DFQATT and CDR2 is SNEGSKA (reference sequence). CDR3 length: 13 amino acids. With 2 bases removed from V and 11 bases from J, the gap between germline ends came to 18 bases. In DNA, the CDR3 is TGCAGTGCTAGACCCCGGGCGGGCAGGGAGGCTTTCTTT. Amino acid sequence: CSARPRAGREAFF.

This clonotype was seen more than once but under ten times. The chain employs TRBV6-1 and TRBJ1-1, with 9 positions matching TRBD1. CDR1 is MNHNS and CDR2 is SASEGT in the germline V gene. The V segment lost 6 bases and the J segment 6 bases; nucleotides outside the gene matches: 14. This CDR3 has 16 residues. The DNA of the CDR3 is TGTGCCAGCAGAAGACAACGGGGACAGGGCGACGCTGAAGCTTTCTTT. Amino acids: CASRRQRGQGDAEAFF.

J is TRBJ2-2 and V is TRBV4-1; D is undetermined. Germline lookup yields CDR1 MGHRA and CDR2 YSYEKL. V was shortened by 0 bases and J by 13 bases, with 9 bases between the two germline ends. This CDR3 has 12 residues. For the CDR3, the DNA is TGCGCCAGCAGCCAAGATGGAGAAAGGCTGTTTTTT. It yields the protein CASSQDGERLFF.

The chain carries TRBV19 and TRBJ2-5; no firm D call. CDR1 is LNHDA, CDR2 SQIVND, per germline (reference sequence). Trimming took off 5 bases at V and 1 base at J, with 8 bases between the two ends. This CDR3 has 13 amino acids. CDR3 loop: CASSSSVQETQYF. The CDR3 nucleotides are TGTGCCAGTAGTTCCTCAGTCCAAGAGACCCAGTACTTC. The variable domain in full, with the rest retrieved from reference TRBV19 and TRBJ2-5, is DGGITQSPKYLFRKEGQNVTLSCEQNLNHDAMYWYRQDPGQGLRLIYYSQIVNDFQKGDIAEGYSVSREKKESFPLTVTSAQKNPTAFYLCASSSSVQETQYFGPGTRLLVL.

This clonotype was found a few times. V and J are TRBV12-3 or TRBV12-4 and TRBJ1-2; D is uncertain. The CDR3 length is 12 residues. Trimming shortened V by 8 bases and J by 4 bases, and 11 bases separated the two germline ends. The DNA for the CDR3 is TGTGCCAGCTGGGGATCGATCTATGGCTACACCTTC. Translated: CASWGSIYGYTF.

V is TRBV6-1 and J is TRBJ1-1, with 8 bases aligning to TRBD1. Germline CDR1 and CDR2: MNHNS and SASEGT. Losses at the gene ends were 5 bases for V and 0 bases for J; bases not matched to a gene: 8. This CDR3 contains 16 residues. The CDR3 loop reads CASSPGTGTMNTEAFF. The CDR3 region has the DNA TGTGCCAGCAGTCCCGGGACAGGAACGATGAACACTGAAGCTTTCTTT.

A few counts support this clonotype. The chain uses TRBV9 and TRBJ2-1; 9 bases fit TRBD2. CDR1 and CDR2 from the germline V gene are SGDLS and YYNGEE. J gave up 10 bases and V 0 bases, and 5 bases lay outside the gene matches. The CDR3 extends over 14 amino acids. In nucleotides, the CDR3 is TGTGCCAGCAGCGTAGACCCAGCGGGAGGAGAGCAGTTCTTC. This gives the protein CASSVDPAGGEQFF.

CDR3 sequence reads: CASIYRGREAGYTF. The DNA for the CDR3 is TGTGCCAGCATCTACAGGGGAAGAGAAGCTGGCTACACCTTC. This chain joins TRBV5-6 and TRBJ1-2; 7 bases align to TRBD1. V lost 6 bases and J lost 7; bases outside the gene matches: 12. CDR1 is SGHDT, CDR2 YYEEEE, per germline. This CDR3 comprises 14 residues.

The chain combines TRBV6-2 or TRBV6-3 with TRBJ2-6; D ambiguous. The germline gives CDR1 MNHEY, CDR2 SVGEGT. The CDR3 totals 13 residues. V was trimmed by 10 bases and J by 1 base, leaving 8 bases between them. CDR3 loop: CATYASGANVLTF. The CDR3, as DNA: TGTGCCACCTATGCTTCTGGGGCCAACGTCCTGACTTTC.

The chain employs TRBV29-1 and TRBJ2-1; 7 nucleotides agree with TRBD2. V lost 7 bases, J lost 3 bases, and 9 bases stayed unmatched. This CDR3 has 14 amino acids. Germline CDR1 is SQVTM and CDR2 is ANQGSEA. CDR3 sequence reads: CSAPLALLYNEQFF. The DNA for the CDR3 is TGCAGCGCACCACTAGCGCTCCTCTACAATGAGCAGTTCTTC.

J is TRBJ2-1 and V is TRBV5-1; 7 nucleotides match TRBD1. Germline-derived CDR1 and CDR2 are SGHRS and YFSETQ. V dropped 4 bases and J dropped 10; count of bases not matched to a gene: 14. The CDR3 is made up of 15 amino acids. The CDR3 DNA reads TGCGCCAGCAGCGCGACGAGGACAGGATCGAAGGAGCAGTTCTTC. This gives the protein CASSATRTGSKEQFF.

The rearrangement links TRBV5-4 to TRBJ2-1, with TRBD2 matching 10 bases. The CDR3 runs 16 residues. The germline V gene encodes CDR1 SGHNT and CDR2 YYREEE (reference sequence). V shed 0 bases, J shed 7 bases, and the junction held 7 bases outside the gene matches. The CDR3 reads CASSLDSGRAGNEQFF. The CDR3 coding sequence is TGTGCCAGCAGCTTGGACAGCGGGAGGGCCGGGAATGAGCAGTTCTTC.

This clonotype was seen only a few times. The chain combines TRBV6-6 with TRBJ1-1, with no clear D. Between the trimmed V and J ends, which lost 6 bases and 3 bases, there was a span of 8 bases. The CDR3 runs to 12 residues. CDR1 is MNHNY, CDR2 SVGAGI, per germline (reference sequence). The CDR3, as DNA: TGTGCCAGCAGGGGGTGGGACACTGAAGCTTTCTTT. It specifies CASRGWDTEAFF.